A single sample gave rise to the 25 T cell receptor beta chains below, sequenced in a study of cytomegalovirus exposure and HLA in healthy donors. PCR used 60 Vbeta primers and 13 Jbeta primers. Libraries were prepared by immunoSEQ multiplex PCR; TCRdb keeps only in-frame clonotypes and omits some of them. The top ten clones hold around 4% of a sample with about 200,000 clones, approximately 80% of them seen once. Sequences were obtained from PBMCs. The receptors derive from a male donor in good health and CMV-seronegative.

The V gene is TRBV7-3, the J gene TRBJ2-7; 7 nucleotides line up with TRBD1. The CDR3 spans 14 residues. V trimming: 5 bases; J trimming: 0 bases; junction bases outside the gene matches: 4. Germline V gene sequence: CDR1 SGHTA, CDR2 FQGTGA. The CDR3 loop reads CASSLWDSSYEQYF. The CDR3 coding sequence is TGTGCCAGCAGCCTCTGGGACAGCTCCTACGAGCAGTACTTC.

A single count supports this clone. CDR3 protein: CASRDSGTGGFGYTF. CDR3 coding DNA: TGTGCCAGCAGAGATTCCGGGACAGGGGGATTTGGCTACACCTTC. The chain employs TRBV27 and TRBJ1-2; TRBD1 aligns across 11 bases. The V and J ends lost 6 bases and 7 bases, in that order; junction bases with no gene match: 10. The germline V gene has CDR1 MNHEY and CDR2 SMNVEV (reference sequence). This CDR3 has 15 residues.

V gene TRBV28 combines with J gene TRBJ1-2, with 8 bases lining up with TRBD1. The CDR3 is made up of 15 amino acids. CDR1 and CDR2 from the germline V gene are MDHEN and SYDVKM. The J segment lost 8 bases and the V segment lost 3 bases, leaving 11 bases of the junction unmatched. The chain's CDR3 is CASSLRTGLSLGYTF. The CDR3 coding sequence is TGTGCCAGCAGTTTGCGGACAGGGCTATCCTTGGGCTACACCTTC.

This chain links TRBV9 with TRBJ2-1; 7 bases match TRBD2. CDR1 SGDLS and CDR2 YYNGEE come from the germline V gene. V was pared by 3 bases and J by 3 bases, with 15 bases of the junction left unmatched. There are 18 residues in the CDR3. CDR3: CASSDPGVAGRVYNEQFF. The CDR3 DNA reads TGTGCCAGCAGCGATCCCGGGGTTGCGGGGAGGGTCTACAATGAGCAGTTCTTC.

V gene TRBV19 combines with J gene TRBJ2-1, with 12 bases matching TRBD2. This CDR3 comprises 15 residues. The germline gives CDR1 LNHDA, CDR2 SQIVND (reference sequence). The junction had 4 bases not matched to a gene; V was cut back by 3 bases and J by 7 bases. The CDR3 protein is CASSILAGGANEQFF. In DNA form, the CDR3 reads TGTGCCAGTAGTATCCTAGCGGGAGGGGCAAATGAGCAGTTCTTC. The variable domain in full, with the rest retrieved from reference TRBV19 and TRBJ2-1, is DGGITQSPKYLFRKEGQNVTLSCEQNLNHDAMYWYRQDPGQGLRLIYYSQIVNDFQKGDIAEGYSVSREKKESFPLTVTSAQKNPTAFYLCASSILAGGANEQFFGPGTRLTVL.

The V call is TRBV6-6, the J call TRBJ1-2; TRBD1 matches at 9 bases. Per germline, CDR1 MNHNY and CDR2 SVGAGI (reference sequence). The length of the CDR3 is 16 residues. Unmatched junction bases numbered 8, after V lost 2 bases and J lost 4 bases. This CDR3 reads CASSYVGQGISYGYTF. For the CDR3, the DNA is TGTGCCAGCAGTTACGTTGGACAGGGGATCTCCTATGGCTACACCTTC.

The chain combines TRBV28 with TRBJ1-1, with 7 bases aligning to TRBD1. There are 15 residues in the CDR3. V dropped 10 bases and J dropped 0; count of bases not matched to a gene: 11. Germline CDR1 reads MDHEN; CDR2 reads SYDVKM. This CDR3 is CATKTGRKVNTEAFF. In nucleotides, the CDR3 is TGTGCCACCAAGACAGGGAGAAAAGTGAACACTGAAGCTTTCTTT.

This sequence joins TRBV19 and TRBJ2-6; TRBD1 is a possible D gene (6 bases). With 10 bases removed from V and 4 bases from J, the gap between germline ends came to 14 bases. The CDR3 runs to 14 residues. CDR1 and CDR2 from the germline V gene are LNHDA and SQIVND (reference sequence). This CDR3 is CATRDIAGANVLTF. The CDR3 DNA is TGTGCCACCCGGGACATTGCAGGGGCCAACGTCCTGACTTTC. The full variable domain, with the rest looked up from reference TRBV19 and TRBJ2-6, is DGGITQSPKYLFRKEGQNVTLSCEQNLNHDAMYWYRQDPGQGLRLIYYSQIVNDFQKGDIAEGYSVSREKKESFPLTVTSAQKNPTAFYLCATRDIAGANVLTFGAGSRLTVL.

The chain couples TRBV5-4 to TRBJ2-2; no definite D call. Germline values: CDR1 SGHNT, CDR2 YYREEE (reference sequence). V lost 2 bases, J lost 7 bases, and 15 bases lay in between. The CDR3 runs to 15 residues. The CDR3, as DNA: TGTGCCAGCAGCTTACTGCACCCCCTCGGCGGGGAGCTGTTTTTT. It translates to CASSLLHPLGGELFF.

This rearrangement joins TRBV19 to TRBJ1-5; TRBD1 agrees at 7 bases. From germline, CDR1 is LNHDA and CDR2 SQIVND (reference sequence). The trim removed 1 base at V and 4 bases at J, leaving 1 base unmatched. The CDR3 loop spans 14 amino acids. The CDR3 DNA follows: TGTGCCAGTAGTATAGCAGGGGGGAATCAGCCCCAGCATTTT. Its protein is CASSIAGGNQPQHF.

The chain uses TRBV19 and TRBJ2-7; 7 bases line up with TRBD1. The germline V gene has CDR1 LNHDA and CDR2 SQIVND (reference sequence). With V trimmed by 3 bases and J by 5 bases, 7 bases remained unmatched. The CDR3 loop spans 14 amino acids. The CDR3 region is CASSIPRQGHEQYF. The CDR3 region has the DNA TGTGCCAGTAGTATCCCGCGACAGGGCCACGAGCAGTACTTC. The full variable domain, rest sourced from reference TRBV19 and TRBJ2-7, is DGGITQSPKYLFRKEGQNVTLSCEQNLNHDAMYWYRQDPGQGLRLIYYSQIVNDFQKGDIAEGYSVSREKKESFPLTVTSAQKNPTAFYLCASSIPRQGHEQYFGPGTRLTVT.

This sequence joins TRBV27 and TRBJ1-1, with 11 positions matching TRBD1. There are 15 residues in the CDR3. In germline, CDR1 is MNHEY, CDR2 SMNVEV (reference sequence). The ends lost 6 bases at V and 0 bases at J; junction bases unmatched: 3. This CDR3 is CASRRDRGVNTEAFF. Here the CDR3 DNA reads TGTGCCAGCAGAAGGGACAGGGGGGTGAACACTGAAGCTTTCTTT.

The rearrangement links TRBV7-8 to TRBJ2-7, with TRBD1 matching 8 bases. The ends lost 5 bases at V and 3 bases at J; junction bases unmatched: 3. The CDR3 is made up of 13 amino acids. CDR1 SGHVS and CDR2 FQNEAQ come from the germline V gene. The CDR3 here is CASSKTGDYEQYF. CDR3 bases: TGTGCCAGCAGCAAGACAGGGGACTACGAGCAGTACTTC.

The gene calls are TRBV20-1 and TRBJ1-2, with D uncertain. Germline lookup yields CDR1 DFQATT and CDR2 SNEGSKA (reference sequence). This CDR3 spans 11 amino acids. V lost 6 bases and J lost 4, with 9 bases in between. CDR3 bases: TGCAGTGCCATGAGGGCCTATGGCTACACCTTC. It translates to CSAMRAYGYTF.

V usage is TRBV10-3 and J usage is TRBJ2-7; 8 nucleotides match TRBD2. Looked up from germline, CDR1 is ENHRY and CDR2 is SYGVKD. This CDR3 spans 15 amino acids. Trimming took 2 bases from V and 6 from J; bases not matched to a gene: 9. CDR3 protein: CAISEGSGRTGEQYF. The CDR3 coding sequence is TGTGCCATCAGTGAGGGAAGCGGGAGAACGGGCGAGCAGTACTTC.

This chain joins TRBV7-2 and TRBJ1-3; 7 bases align to TRBD1. The trim removed 2 bases at V and 2 bases at J, leaving 3 bases unmatched. Per germline, CDR1 SGHTA and CDR2 FQGNSA. The CDR3 spans 15 residues. CDR3 sequence: CASSLRDRAGNTIYF. The CDR3 DNA is TGTGCCAGCAGCTTAAGAGACAGGGCTGGAAACACCATATATTTT. The full variable domain, with the rest looked up from reference TRBV7-2 and TRBJ1-3, is GAGVSQSPSNKVTEKGKDVELRCDPISGHTALYWYRQSLGQGLEFLIYFQGNSAPDKSGLPSDRFSAERTGGSVSTLTIQRTQQEDSAVYLCASSLRDRAGNTIYFGEGSWLTVV.

The chain links TRBV5-1 to TRBJ2-4; 9 bases match TRBD1. The V gene's germline CDR1 is SGHRS and CDR2 YFSETQ. The CDR3 covers 16 residues. Trimming at V came to 0 bases and at J to 4 bases, leaving 5 bases not matched to a gene. For the CDR3, the DNA is TGCGCCAGCAGCTTGGTACCCGGGACAGGGAAAAACATTCAGTACTTC. Protein: CASSLVPGTGKNIQYF.

The chain is built from TRBV28 and TRBJ1-4; 7 bases fit TRBD1. Germline CDR1 is MDHEN and CDR2 is SYDVKM. The junction had 3 bases not matched to a gene; V was cut back by 4 bases and J by 7 bases. The CDR3 is 13 amino acids. The CDR3 sequence is CASSSGQSEKLFF. As DNA, the CDR3 is TGTGCCAGCAGTTCGGGACAGAGTGAAAAACTGTTTTTT.

The chain links TRBV18 to TRBJ2-5; D ambiguous. Germline CDR1 KGHSH, CDR2 LQKENI. This CDR3 contains 12 residues. V lost 3 bases and J lost 4, with 6 bases in between. The CDR3 DNA is TGTGCCAGCTCACCTTTCTCAGAGACCCAGTACTTC. This translates into CASSPFSETQYF.

The gene calls are TRBV11-2 and TRBJ2-7; 8 bases are shared with TRBD1. Per the germline V gene, CDR1 is SGHAT and CDR2 is FQNNGV. The J segment lost 4 bases and the V segment lost 4 bases, leaving 9 bases of the junction unmatched. This CDR3 region has 15 residues. CDR3 amino acids: CASSSEGQARYEQYF. The CDR3 DNA sequence: TGTGCCAGCAGCTCCGAGGGACAGGCCCGATACGAGCAGTACTTC.

This rearrangement joins TRBV2 to TRBJ2-5, with 8 bases that match TRBD1. CDR3 size: 13 residues. Trimming cost V 6 bases and J 5 bases; bases outside gene matches: 5. Germline V gives CDR1 SNHLY, CDR2 FYNNEI. The CDR3 region has the DNA TGTGCCAGCAGCTACGACAGGGGTGAGACCCAGTACTTC. It encodes CASSYDRGETQYF.

This clone was detected a few times. This chain links TRBV10-2 with TRBJ1-1; 9 nucleotides match TRBD1. J was trimmed by 5 bases and V by 5 bases; bases with no gene match: 9. Germline V lookup: CDR1 WSHSY, CDR2 SAAADI. The CDR3 is made up of 15 amino acids. CDR3 sequence (DNA): TGCGCCAGCAGTCCCGGGACAGGGAGAGGTACTGAAGCTTTCTTT. It specifies CASSPGTGRGTEAFF.

This CDR3 reads CASSNGQGAYEQYF. The CDR3 DNA follows: TGTGCCAGCAGTAATGGACAGGGGGCCTACGAGCAGTACTTC. The rearrangement uses TRBV28 and TRBJ2-7; 10 nucleotides align to TRBD1. Germline V gene sequence: CDR1 MDHEN, CDR2 SYDVKM. The CDR3 spans 14 residues. With 5 bases clipped from V and 2 bases from J, the junction kept 3 bases outside the gene matches.

The rearrangement uses TRBV9 and TRBJ2-7, with D tentatively TRBD2 (7 bases). V was cut by 0 bases and J by 6 bases, with 13 bases left in between. Germline loops: CDR1 SGDLS, CDR2 YYNGEE. The CDR3 has 14 residues. CDR3 sequence reads: CASSVEGEGGEQYF. The DNA of the CDR3 is TGTGCCAGCAGCGTAGAGGGGGAGGGCGGCGAGCAGTACTTC.

The chain carries TRBV9 and TRBJ1-1, with 7 bases that match TRBD1. V trimming: 1 base; J trimming: 0 bases; junction bases outside the gene matches: 3. The CDR3 is 15 residues long. Looked up from germline, CDR1 is SGDLS and CDR2 is YYNGEE. CDR3 sequence reads: CASSVSGTVNTEAFF. In DNA form, the CDR3 reads TGTGCCAGCAGCGTATCTGGGACAGTGAACACTGAAGCTTTCTTT.